These 19 T cell receptor beta chains were all obtained from the same sample, sequenced in a study of T cell clones after liver transplantation. The repertoire was sequenced with immunoSEQ multiplex PCR; TCRdb's copy has only in-frame clones and lacks some. The repertoire holds tens of thousands of clones, with about four fifths as singletons. The input for sequencing was CD4+ T cells from blood, taken 12 months after liver transplant. The receptors were gathered from a human patient who received a liver transplant. Some T cells may originate from the graft donor.

The chain joins TRBV4-2 to TRBJ2-6, with TRBD1 identical over 10 bases. The V gene's germline CDR1 is LGHNA and CDR2 YNFKEQ. V lost 4 bases and J lost 1; bases outside the gene matches: 7. This CDR3 spans 18 amino acids. The CDR3 reads CASSPEEDRGSGANVLTF. DNA for the CDR3: TGTGCCAGCAGCCCAGAGGAGGACAGGGGGTCTGGGGCCAACGTCCTGACTTTC.

The chain couples TRBV18 to TRBJ2-7; 11 positions match TRBD2. This CDR3 spans 15 amino acids. Germline CDR1 KGHSH, CDR2 LQKENI. V shed 4 bases, J shed 6 bases, and the junction held 8 bases outside the gene matches. The CDR3 coding sequence is TGTGCCAGCTCACTTCTACTAGCGGGAGCATCCGAGCAGTACTTC. Its protein is CASSLLLAGASEQYF. The whole variable domain, remainder taken from reference TRBV18 and TRBJ2-7, is NAGVMQNPRHLVRRRGQEARLRCSPMKGHSHVYWYRQLPEEGLKFMVYLQKENIIDESGMPKERFSAEFPKEGPSILRIQQVVRGDSAAYFCASSLLLAGASEQYFGPGTRLTVT.

V usage is TRBV29-1 and J usage is TRBJ2-1; 8 bases map to TRBD2. Per germline, CDR1 SQVTM and CDR2 ANQGSEA. CDR3 length: 15 residues. V shed 7 bases, J shed 9 bases, and the junction held 17 bases outside the gene matches. In nucleotides, the CDR3 is TGCAGCGAGACCCAGGTAGCGGGGAGGGCCTCTGAGCAGTTCTTC. It specifies CSETQVAGRASEQFF.

The J gene is TRBJ1-1, the V gene TRBV9; D is undetermined. Between the trimmed V and J ends, which lost 0 bases and 4 bases, there was a span of 10 bases. Germline V gene sequence: CDR1 SGDLS, CDR2 YYNGEE. The CDR3 has 14 residues. CDR3 nucleotides: TGTGCCAGCAGCGTAGACGTGGGTGGCACTGAAGCTTTCTTT. Amino acid sequence: CASSVDVGGTEAFF.

This sequence joins TRBV28 and TRBJ1-2; D unclear. CDR1 MDHEN and CDR2 SYDVKM come from the germline V gene. V shed 3 bases and J shed 5 bases, with 10 bases lying between them. CDR3 size: 13 residues. CDR3 DNA: TGTGCCAGCAGTTTTGGGAGTTCTTATGGCTACACCTTC. Translated: CASSFGSSYGYTF.

The chain recombines TRBV7-8 with TRBJ2-1, with TRBD2 matching over 7 bases. The V gene's germline CDR1 is SGHVS and CDR2 FQNEAQ. The CDR3 spans 16 residues. The trim removed 4 bases at V and 8 bases at J, leaving 14 bases unmatched. The CDR3 spells CASSSGRLTSHDEQFF. The CDR3 DNA sequence: TGTGCCAGCAGCTCGGGCCGGTTGACTAGCCATGATGAGCAGTTCTTC.

This chain uses TRBV11-3 with TRBJ2-2; 11 nucleotides align to TRBD2. With 3 bases clipped from V and 6 bases from J, the junction kept 18 bases outside the gene matches. The CDR3 sequence is 20 residues long. Germline CDR1 reads SGHNT; CDR2 reads YENEEA. CDR3 loop: CASSFPRLAGSLGRAGELFF. The DNA for the CDR3 is TGTGCCAGCAGCTTCCCCAGACTAGCGGGATCTCTTGGACGGGCCGGGGAGCTGTTTTTT.

This clone was seen a single time. The chain recombines TRBV6-5 with TRBJ2-5, with a tentative D call TRBD2 (5 bases). The V end was cut by 1 base, the J end by 5 bases, with 11 bases between. This CDR3 region has 14 residues. The germline gives CDR1 MNHEY, CDR2 SVGAGI. The CDR3 loop is CASSYFRERETQYF. The CDR3 coding sequence is TGTGCCAGCAGTTACTTTAGGGAGAGGGAGACCCAGTACTTC.

The chain combines TRBV27 with TRBJ2-1, with D uncertain. The germline V and J ends were trimmed by 8 bases and 6 bases, with 8 bases remaining between them. The CDR3 loop spans 11 amino acids. CDR1 and CDR2 (germline): MNHEY, SMNVEV (reference sequence). The CDR3 DNA reads TGTGCCAGCTCTGGACGCAATGAGCAGTTCTTC. This encodes CASSGRNEQFF.

The rearrangement uses TRBV11-2 and TRBJ1-4; D is unresolved. Trimming shortened V by 1 base and J by 5 bases, and 14 bases separated the two germline ends. The CDR3 is 16 residues long. Germline V gene sequence: CDR1 SGHAT, CDR2 FQNNGV. The CDR3 DNA reads TGTGCCAGCAGCTTAGTGGGCAGAATACTAAATGAAAAACTGTTTTTT. Protein product: CASSLVGRILNEKLFF. Using reference TRBV11-2 and TRBJ1-4 for the parts outside the CDR3, the full variable domain is EAGVAQSPRYKIIEKRQSVAFWCNPISGHATLYWYQQILGQGPKLLIQFQNNGVVDDSQLPKDRFSAERLKGVDSTLKIQPAKLEDSAVYLCASSLVGRILNEKLFFGSGTQLSVL.

The chain recombines TRBV15 with TRBJ1-5; no clear D gene. CDR3 length: 13 amino acids. V shed 3 bases and J shed 10 bases, with 13 bases lying between them. Germline CDR1 LNHNV, CDR2 YYDKDF (reference sequence). The CDR3 sequence: CATSSGYLGPQHF. DNA for the CDR3: TGTGCCACCAGCAGCGGGTATTTGGGACCCCAGCATTTT. The variable domain in full, with the rest retrieved from reference TRBV15 and TRBJ1-5, is DAMVIQNPRYQVTQFGKPVTLSCSQTLNHNVMYWYQQKSSQAPKLLFHYYDKDFNNEADTPDNFQSRRPNTSFCFLDIRSPGLGDTAMYLCATSSGYLGPQHFGDGTRLSIL.

This clone was seen a handful of times. The chain joins TRBV6-1 to TRBJ2-7; 11 positions match TRBD1. V shed 7 bases and J 3 bases; nucleotides not matched to a gene: 8. Germline-derived CDR1 and CDR2 are MNHNS and SASEGT. CDR3 size: 15 residues. CDR3 nucleotides: TGTGCCAGCACAAAAACCGGGACAGGGGGCTACGAGCAGTACTTC. Translation gives CASTKTGTGGYEQYF.

This chain joins TRBV28 and TRBJ1-5; D not resolved. V lost 3 bases and J 3 bases, leaving 6 bases between the germline ends. Germline-derived CDR1 and CDR2 are MDHEN and SYDVKM. This CDR3 is 13 amino acids long. CDR3 sequence: CASSFQINQPQHF. The CDR3 DNA is TGTGCCAGCAGTTTTCAGATCAATCAGCCCCAGCATTTT.

Comment on this clone: The sample carries other DNA sequences with the same CDR3. This chain connects TRBV7-2 to TRBJ1-2; D possibly corresponds to TRBD1 (6 bases). The CDR3 loop spans 13 amino acids. Trimming took off 4 bases at V and 5 bases at J, with 11 bases between the two ends. Germline lookup yields CDR1 SGHTA and CDR2 FQGNSA. For the CDR3, the DNA is TGTGCCAGCAGCTCGGACAGTAATTATGGCTACACCTTC. Amino acids: CASSSDSNYGYTF.

The V and J genes are TRBV18 and TRBJ1-1; the D gene is possibly TRBD1 (5 bases). CDR3 size: 16 residues. The V end lost 2 bases, the J end lost 0 bases, and 13 bases lay between the germline ends. In germline, CDR1 is KGHSH, CDR2 LQKENI. The CDR3 region is CASSPSSRVMNTEAFF. The DNA of the CDR3 is TGTGCCAGCTCACCAAGCAGCAGGGTGATGAACACTGAAGCTTTCTTT.

The gene calls are TRBV20-1 and TRBJ2-7; D is uncertain. CDR3 size: 10 residues. V lost 5 bases to trimming and J lost 6 bases, with 8 bases between them. Germline values: CDR1 DFQATT, CDR2 SNEGSKA (reference sequence). The CDR3 region has the DNA TGCAGTGCTGTTAGGCGCGAGCAGTACTTC. This sequence encodes CSAVRREQYF.

The chain uses TRBV30 and TRBJ2-7, with D possibly TRBD2 on 5 matching bases. The CDR3 has 12 amino acids. V lost 1 base and J 6 bases, leaving 10 bases between the germline ends. Germline assignment: CDR1 GTSNPN and CDR2 SVGIG (reference sequence). This chain's CDR3 is CAWSDGRGEQYF. Here the CDR3 DNA reads TGTGCCTGGAGTGATGGGAGAGGCGAGCAGTACTTC.

The chain joins TRBV19 to TRBJ2-3; D remains ambiguous. Germline CDR1 LNHDA, CDR2 SQIVND (reference sequence). This CDR3 has 14 amino acids. Trimming cost V 4 bases and J 2 bases, with 10 bases left between them. CDR3 loop: CASSNGYITDTQYF. CDR3 coding DNA: TGTGCCAGTAGTAACGGATACATCACAGATACGCAGTATTTT.

This clone was observed once. This chain connects TRBV18 to TRBJ2-3; D is unresolved. This CDR3 region has 15 residues. Trimming left V 0 bases short and J 1 base short, with 8 bases between. The germline V gene encodes CDR1 KGHSH and CDR2 LQKENI. This chain's CDR3 is CASSPPSVRTDTQYF. The DNA for the CDR3 is TGTGCCAGCTCACCACCGAGCGTGCGCACAGATACGCAGTATTTT.